The next 10 T cell receptor beta chains were all read from a single sample in a study of CD8 T cells in Susac syndrome. An amount of RNA that ranged from roughly 0.5 to 1 ug was reverse transcribed with random hexamers. A single record per CDR3 protein comes from TCRdb applying MiXCR to the immunoSEQ multiplex PCR reads. Of 74,000 or so distinct CDR3 sequences in the sample, roughly 91% were seen once. Sequencing was carried out using CD4+ T cells from PBMCs. These receptors were obtained from a human donor with Susac syndrome.

The V gene is TRBV10-3, the J gene TRBJ2-7; 8 positions match TRBD2. The CDR3 totals 14 residues. Losses at the gene ends were 7 bases for V and 3 bases for J; bases not matched to a gene: 8. Germline V gene data show CDR1 as ENHRY and CDR2 as SYGVKD. The DNA of the CDR3 is TGTGCCATCACCCCCAGCGGGAGTCACTACGAGCAGTACTTC. Residues: CAITPSGSHYEQYF.

The J gene is TRBJ2-1, the V gene TRBV5-1; 12 positions match TRBD1. The J segment lost 9 bases and the V segment lost 1 base, leaving 8 bases of the junction unmatched. The CDR3 is made up of 16 amino acids. Germline V gene data show CDR1 as SGHRS and CDR2 as YFSETQ. The CDR3 spells CASSLTPGQGAFEQFF. For the CDR3, the DNA is TGCGCCAGCAGCTTGACCCCGGGACAGGGGGCTTTTGAGCAGTTCTTC. The full variable domain, completed using reference TRBV5-1 and TRBJ2-1, is KAGVTQTPRYLIKTRGQQVTLSCSPISGHRSVSWYQQTPGQGLQFLFEYFSETQRNKGNFPGRFSGRQFSNSRSEMNVSTLELGDSALYLCASSLTPGQGAFEQFFGPGTRLTVL.

The gene calls are TRBV29-1 and TRBJ2-1; 11 positions match TRBD1. The CDR3 is 18 residues long. The V gene's germline CDR1 is SQVTM and CDR2 ANQGSEA. J was trimmed by 8 bases and V by 6 bases; bases with no gene match: 21. The CDR3 protein is CSVPPTPRTGGDIDEQFF. In DNA form, the CDR3 reads TGCAGCGTCCCACCAACTCCGCGGACAGGGGGCGATATCGATGAGCAGTTCTTC.

The chain is built from TRBV25-1 and TRBJ2-3, with 10 nucleotides matching TRBD2. Germline values: CDR1 MGHDK, CDR2 SYGVNS. This CDR3 spans 13 amino acids. Trimming removed 8 bases from V and 2 bases from J; junction bases left unmatched: 1. CDR3 sequence reads: CASLAGATDTQYF. CDR3 coding DNA: TGTGCCAGCCTAGCGGGGGCCACAGATACGCAGTATTTT.

V gene TRBV28 combines with J gene TRBJ2-1; D possibly matches TRBD1 or TRBD2 (5 bases each). Germline lookup yields CDR1 MDHEN and CDR2 SYDVKM. The CDR3 covers 13 residues. Trimming shortened V by 6 bases and J by 10 bases, and 16 bases separated the two germline ends. CDR3 residues: CASSPGRFGEQFF. In nucleotides, the CDR3 is TGTGCCAGCAGCCCGGGACGGTTCGGGGAGCAGTTCTTC.

The chain is built from TRBV12-3 or TRBV12-4 and TRBJ2-1; D is ambiguous. V lost 5 bases, J lost 7 bases, and 9 bases lay in between. This CDR3 is 12 amino acids long. The CDR3 spells CASSALGNEQFF. CDR3 nucleotide sequence: TGTGCCAGCAGTGCGCTGGGGAATGAGCAGTTCTTC.

CDR3 in DNA: TGTGCCAGCAGCTTAGGCGGGGCAGCCCAAGAGACCCAGTACTTC. Translation: CASSLGGAAQETQYF. This chain connects TRBV7-2 to TRBJ2-5; tentative D call: TRBD2 (6 bases). Germline V gene data show CDR1 as SGHTA and CDR2 as FQGNSA. The CDR3 spans 15 residues. V was shortened by 1 base and J by 1 base, with 10 bases between the two germline ends.

This chain uses TRBV29-1 with TRBJ2-7, with 12 positions matching TRBD2. The CDR3 consists of 14 residues. Germline V gene lookup returns CDR1 SQVTM and CDR2 ANQGSEA. Losses at the gene ends were 7 bases for V and 1 base for J; bases not matched to a gene: 5. The CDR3 nucleotides read TGCAGCGCCAAAACTAGCGGGAGGTCCTACGAGCAGTACTTC. It is translated as CSAKTSGRSYEQYF.

The rearrangement joins TRBV25-1 to TRBJ1-2; 7 bases are a match to TRBD1. V shed 2 bases, J shed 1 base, and the junction held 4 bases outside the gene matches. The CDR3 contains 15 residues. Germline loops: CDR1 MGHDK, CDR2 SYGVNS. CDR3 DNA sequence: TGTGCCAGCAGTGAAACAGGGGTCAATAACTATGGCTACACCTTC. It yields the protein CASSETGVNNYGYTF.

The chain has TRBV7-2 and TRBJ1-5, with D unresolved. Germline CDR1 is SGHTA and CDR2 is FQGNSA. With 1 base removed from V and 0 bases from J, the gap between germline ends came to 7 bases. The CDR3 extends over 15 amino acids. For the CDR3, the DNA is TGTGCCAGCAGCTTAGGCCAGCCTAGCAATCAGCCCCAGCATTTT. This encodes CASSLGQPSNQPQHF.